The subject of this entry is one TCR beta chain. Antigen: not known. This sample was included in a study of CD8 T cells in ankylosing spondylitis. General observations from the study: Apparently characteristic of ankylosing spondylitis blood was a TCR beta motif (roughly eight highly homologous variants).

Making the TCR beta libraries involved quantitative 5'-RACE with molecular barcodes. TCRdb itself ran the 5' RACE reads through MiXCR, one entry per CDR3 protein. The sample has over 200,000 distinct CDR3 sequences; more than 9% are singletons. The CDR3 is 17 residues long. The germline gives CDR1 MGHRA, CDR2 YSYEKL. The J segment lost 0 bases and the V segment lost 2 bases, leaving 8 bases of the junction unmatched. This chain uses TRBV4-1 with TRBJ2-7, with 9 bases that match TRBD1. The sequenced sample consisted of blood, either unsorted or a sorted T cell fraction (not recorded which). The sequence derives from a male donor with ankylosing spondylitis or in good health (not recorded which). The CDR3 DNA reads as TGCGCCAGCAGCCAAAGCAGGGACAGGGCCAGCTCCTACGAGCAGTACTTC. It is translated as CASSQSRDRASSYEQYF.